The 15 T cell receptor beta chains below all came from one sample that was sequenced in a study of metastatic and nonmetastatic thyroid tumors. Using MiXCR, TCRdb re-called clones from the PCR reads. The sample gives 35,000 to 50,000 clones, about 4% of which show up once; roughly a tenth is in the top ten. Treatment of any kind had been given to no patient before thyroid surgery. Sequencing was performed on blood. These receptors originate from a female donor with papillary thyroid cancer or a benign thyroid nodule (not recorded which). Some clones in this sample may be carry-over from other donors' samples.

Comments on this clone: Just one base apart from a much larger clone, this may be a read error. The chain is built from TRBV19 and TRBJ2-2; 7 nucleotides align to TRBD1. The CDR3 totals 13 residues. Germline CDR1 and CDR2: LNHDA and SQIVND (reference sequence). The ends lost 3 bases at V and 9 bases at J; junction bases unmatched: 4. CDR3 sequence (DNA): TGTGCCAGTAGTATGAACAGGGGTCGGGAGCTGTTTTTT. It codes for CASSMNRGRELFF.

This clone was seen a handful of times. This sequence joins TRBV6-2 or TRBV6-3 and TRBJ2-1, with TRBD2 matching over 9 bases. With 1 base clipped from V and 5 bases from J, the junction kept 6 bases outside the gene matches. CDR3 size: 16 residues. Germline V gives CDR1 MNHEY, CDR2 SVGEGT. CDR3 in amino acids: CASSYFSGSSHNEQFF. CDR3 coding DNA: TGTGCCAGCAGTTACTTTAGCGGGAGCAGCCACAATGAGCAGTTCTTC.

The chain recombines TRBV24-1 with TRBJ2-2; perhaps D is TRBD1 or TRBD2 (6 bases each). Germline-derived CDR1 and CDR2 are KGHDR and SFDVKD. CDR3 size: 14 residues. Trimming left V 5 bases short and J 5 bases short, with 11 bases between. CDR3 bases: TGTGCCACCAGTGCAAGGGGGACTACCGGGGAGCTGTTTTTT. Residues: CATSARGTTGELFF.

This clone was picked up many times. The chain has TRBV5-1 and TRBJ1-2, with D perhaps TRBD1 (6 bases). This CDR3 region has 15 residues. Trimming shortened V by 2 bases and J by 5 bases, and 16 bases separated the two germline ends. In germline, CDR1 is SGHRS, CDR2 YFSETQ. The CDR3 coding sequence is TGCGCCAGCAGCTTAGATGGACAGAGTGATTATGGCTACACCTTC. Residues: CASSLDGQSDYGYTF.

This clone has just a few counts. The chain links TRBV27 to TRBJ2-7, with TRBD1 matching over 12 bases. The V segment lost 2 bases and the J segment 0 bases; nucleotides outside the gene matches: 2. Germline CDR1 is MNHEY and CDR2 is SMNVEV (reference sequence). The CDR3 is 16 amino acids. CDR3 protein: CASSLGDRGLSYEQYF. The CDR3 bases are TGTGCCAGCAGTTTAGGGGACAGGGGGCTCTCCTACGAGCAGTACTTC.

Ten or more counts support this clone. Other nucleotide sequences in the sample specify the same CDR3. The rearrangement uses TRBV6-1 and TRBJ1-5, with TRBD1 identical over 10 bases. Germline values: CDR1 MNHNS, CDR2 SASEGT. This CDR3 comprises 15 residues. The junction had 3 bases not matched to a gene; V was cut back by 6 bases and J by 1 base. CDR3 loop: CASRRTGGSNQPQHF. CDR3 DNA: TGTGCCAGCAGGCGGACAGGGGGGAGCAATCAGCCCCAGCATTTT.

This clone appeared many times. The V call is TRBV24-1, the J call TRBJ2-7, with 8 bases aligning to TRBD1. The CDR3 spans 14 residues. V shed 5 bases, J shed 6 bases, and the junction held 8 bases outside the gene matches. The germline CDR1 and CDR2 sequences are KGHDR and SFDVKD. CDR3 coding DNA: TGTGCCACCAGTGCTCAGGGGACAGGAGGCGAGCAGTACTTC. Protein product: CATSAQGTGGEQYF.

This clone was counted many times. This CDR3 is also generated by other DNA sequences in the sample. The chain combines TRBV6-4 with TRBJ2-3; D might be TRBD2 (6 bases). In germline, CDR1 is MRHNA, CDR2 SNTAGT. Trimming removed 2 bases at V and 0 bases at J, with 6 bases between. This CDR3 comprises 14 residues. CDR3 coding DNA: TGTGCCAGCAGTGACGGGACTAGCACAGATACGCAGTATTTT. Amino acids: CASSDGTSTDTQYF.

In this sample, this clone turned up many times. The rearrangement links TRBV5-1 to TRBJ1-1, with D perhaps matching TRBD1 (6 bases). Trimming pared 0 bases from V and 1 base from J, leaving 10 bases between. Germline V CDR1 and CDR2: SGHRS, YFSETQ. This CDR3 region has 15 residues. The CDR3: CASSLALQGNTEAFF. For the CDR3, the DNA is TGCGCCAGCAGCTTGGCCTTACAGGGGAACACTGAAGCTTTCTTT.

This rearrangement joins TRBV28 to TRBJ1-4; D is uncertain. The V end was cut by 3 bases, the J end by 7 bases, with 12 bases between. The CDR3 has 14 amino acids. Germline V gene sequence: CDR1 MDHEN, CDR2 SYDVKM. The CDR3 sequence: CASSFLGLGEKLFF. In nucleotides, the CDR3 is TGTGCCAGCAGTTTCTTAGGGTTAGGTGAAAAACTGTTTTTT.

The sample holds many counts of this clone. The chain joins TRBV29-1 to TRBJ2-7; tentatively, D is TRBD1 (5 bases). Germline CDR1 and CDR2: SQVTM and ANQGSEA. The CDR3 has 13 amino acids. The V end was cut by 7 bases, the J end by 3 bases, with 16 bases between. The CDR3 here is CSAKARQGYEQYF. The CDR3 region has the DNA TGCAGCGCCAAGGCCCGTCAGGGCTACGAGCAGTACTTC.

This clone was seen repeatedly, ten times or more. In DNA form, the CDR3 reads TGTGCCAGCAGCGGTAAATCCTCCTACTCTGGAAACACCATATATTTT. This codes for CASSGKSSYSGNTIYF. The V call is TRBV9, the J call TRBJ1-3, with unresolved D. CDR1 is SGDLS and CDR2 is YYNGEE in the germline V gene. V lost 3 bases and J lost 0, with 13 bases in between. This CDR3 is 16 amino acids long.

This clone has at least ten counts. The rearrangement joins TRBV5-1 to TRBJ2-5; 14 bases are shared with TRBD2. J lost 4 bases, V lost 5 bases, and 7 bases had no gene match. Germline CDR1 reads SGHRS; CDR2 reads YFSETQ. The CDR3 runs 16 residues. In DNA form, the CDR3 reads TGCGCCAGCAGGTCCGGGACTAGCGGGAGCCGAGAGACCCAGTACTTC. It is translated as CASRSGTSGSRETQYF.

This clone appeared a few times. The gene calls are TRBV7-9 and TRBJ2-7; 11 bases fit TRBD2. Trimming cost V 5 bases and J 2 bases; bases outside gene matches: 8. The CDR3 is made up of 16 amino acids. Germline CDR1 and CDR2: SEHNR and FQNEAQ (reference sequence). The CDR3 protein is CASSPGLAVLTYEQYF. Written as DNA, the CDR3 is TGTGCCAGCAGCCCGGGACTAGCGGTATTAACCTACGAGCAGTACTTC. Together with reference TRBV7-9 and TRBJ2-7, the CDR3 gives the full variable domain: DTGVSQNPRHKITKRGQNVTFRCDPISEHNRLYWYRQTLGQGPEFLTYFQNEAQLEKSRLLSDRFSAERPKGSFSTLEIQRTEQGDSAMYLCASSPGLAVLTYEQYFGPGTRLTVT.

On this clone itself: The junction departs from germline at one end; a sequencing error may be responsible. The same CDR3 can be traced to other DNA sequences in this sample. The chain uses TRBV6-1 and TRBJ1-5, with D possibly being TRBD1 (5 bases). CDR3 length equals 15 residues. Germline CDR1 is MNHNS and CDR2 is SASEGT. CDR3 coding DNA: TGTGCCAGCAGCGAAGGGGCAGGGTTGAATCAGCCCCAGCATTTT. Its protein is CASSEGAGLNQPQHF.